The T cell receptor (beta chain) described here comes from a study of cytomegalovirus exposure and HLA in healthy donors. Study conclusions and caveats: Altogether, more than 150 TCR beta chains were recorded as cytomegalovirus-associated. With DRB1 most and HLA-C fewest, TCR association rates differed between HLA loci in a later analysis.

60 Vbeta and 13 Jbeta primers were used in PCR. Original analysis: An analysis that came later counted some 85 million unique TCR beta chains, approximately 11 million shared. The method was immunoSEQ multiplex PCR; TCRdb's version includes in-frame clones alone and lacks a portion of them. That table furnishes V, J and clone size, whereas the DNA furnished D and trimming. The sample carries 100,000 or so clones, about 76% recorded once. CDR1 is SGHDT and CDR2 is YYEEEE in the germline V gene. This CDR3 is built from 14 residues. Between the trimmed V and J ends, which lost 5 bases and 4 bases, there was a span of 15 bases. A word on this clone: The antigen is unknown.

V is TRBV5-6 and J is TRBJ1-2; D is undetermined. This sequence was found in a woman in her 40s in good health and CMV-seronegative. Input material: PBMCs. The CDR3 loop is CASRHIREIYGYTF. The CDR3 coding sequence is TGTGCCAGCAGACATATCCGGGAAATCTATGGCTACACCTTC.